Listed below are T cell receptor beta chains from one sample, sequenced in a study of cytomegalovirus exposure and HLA in healthy donors. Only in-frame clones appear in the TCRdb table, and some are missing; sequencing was by immunoSEQ multiplex PCR. The table lists just over 150,000 clones, 80% to 85% of them singletons. The sequencing input was PBMCs. All receptors come from a man between 18 and 29 years old in good health and CMV-seronegative. Each CDR3 is given with its conserved first and last residue. A D gene is named only where the DNA matches it firmly. Size is omitted from some rows. Given values are once, few, many or a class for expanded clones.

j_call d_call clone_size v_call cdr3_length cdr3_aa cdr3_nt
TRBJ2-2 NA NA TRBV12-5 16 CASARGAGALTGELFF TGTGCTAGTGCCCGGGGGGCGGGGGCCCTCACCGGGGAGCTGTTTTTT
TRBJ1-5 TRBD1 few TRBV27 14 CASSTQTGYQPQHF TGTGCCAGCAGTACCCAGACAGGGTATCAGCCCCAGCATTTT
TRBJ2-7 NA NA TRBV4-1 15 CASSQGTPNPYEQYF TGCGCCAGCAGCCAGGGGACTCCAAATCCCTACGAGCAGTACTTC
TRBJ1-1 TRBD1 NA TRBV7-8 15 CASRPGQALNTEAFF TGTGCCAGCCGCCCGGGACAGGCCCTGAACACTGAAGCTTTCTTT
TRBJ2-7 NA NA TRBV2 14 CASRESGDRYEQYF TGTGCCAGCAGGGAATCAGGGGACCGCTACGAGCAGTACTTC
TRBJ2-1 NA NA TRBV27 16 CASRTYIGGSYNEQFF TGTGCCAGCAGGACATACATAGGGGGATCCTACAATGAGCAGTTCTTC
TRBJ2-7 NA NA TRBV6-1 14 CASSVLDSSYEQYF TGTGCCAGCAGTGTCTTAGACAGCTCCTACGAGCAGTACTTC
TRBJ1-3 NA NA TRBV21-1 17 CASSIRRQVASGNTIYF NA
TRBJ2-1 TRBD1 NA TRBV5-6 16 CASSLAGTGANNEQFF TGTGCCAGCAGCTTGGCCGGGACAGGGGCCAACAATGAGCAGTTCTTC
TRBJ2-3 NA NA TRBV11-2 15 CASSNSAASTDTQYF TGTGCCAGCAGCAACTCCGCGGCTAGCACAGATACGCAGTATTTT
TRBJ2-6 TRBD2 few TRBV28 19 CASSLGTRGRASGANVLTF TGTGCCAGCAGTTTGGGGACTAGGGGCCGTGCGTCTGGGGCCAACGTCCTGACTTTC
TRBJ2-5 NA NA TRBV27 13 CASSFGGPETQYF TGTGCCAGCAGTTTTGGCGGGCCAGAGACCCAGTACTTC
TRBJ1-5 TRBD1 NA TRBV18 16 CASSLTTGGYNQPQHF TGTGCCAGCTCACTTACGACAGGGGGCTACAATCAGCCCCAGCATTTT
TRBJ1-1 NA few TRBV28 12 CASSLEDVEAFF TGTGCCAGCAGTCTGGAGGATGTTGAAGCTTTCTTT
TRBJ2-2 TRBD2 NA TRBV28 14 CASSPLADTGELFF TGTGCCAGCAGTCCCCTAGCGGACACCGGGGAGCTGTTTTTT
TRBJ1-1 NA NA TRBV25-1 12 CASSNLGTEAFF TGTGCCAGCAGTAATCTCGGCACTGAAGCTTTCTTT
TRBJ1-1 TRBD1 NA TRBV19 17 CASSPPRTGRVGTEAFF TGTGCCAGTAGTCCGCCCCGGACAGGGAGAGTGGGCACTGAAGCTTTCTTT
TRBJ2-3 TRBD2 NA TRBV15 16 CATSPSGGAHADTQYF TGTGCCACCAGCCCTAGCGGGGGGGCCCATGCAGATACGCAGTATTTT
TRBJ2-3 TRBD2 few TRBV6-5 16 CASSSLLAGDTDTQYF TGTGCCAGCAGTTCCTTACTAGCGGGAGACACAGATACGCAGTATTTT
TRBJ2-3 NA NA TRBV7-9 15 CASRLQGGGSDTQYF TGTGCCAGCAGGTTACAGGGAGGTGGATCAGATACGCAGTATTTT
TRBJ2-7 TRBD2 NA TRBV6-1 17 CASSDMVGGTAVGEQYF TGTGCCAGCAGTGACATGGTGGGAGGGACGGCGGTGGGGGAGCAGTACTTC
TRBJ2-5 TRBD1 NA TRBV10-3 14 CATGTGRYQETQYF TGTGCCACCGGGACAGGGCGGTACCAAGAGACCCAGTACTTC
TRBJ2-5 TRBD1 NA TRBV7-8 15 CASSLLQGDGQTQYF TGTGCCAGCAGCTTATTACAGGGGGACGGGCAGACCCAGTACTTC
TRBJ1-1 NA NA TRBV11-3 13 CASSAEGGTEAFF TGTGCCAGCAGCGCGGAAGGAGGCACTGAAGCTTTCTTT
TRBJ2-3 NA NA TRBV4-1 17 CASSQESAGSSTDTQYF TGCGCCAGCAGCCAAGAGTCCGCGGGATCGAGCACAGATACGCAGTATTTT
TRBJ2-5 TRBD1 NA TRBV6-5 14 CASSYGTAQETQYF TGTGCCAGCAGTTACGGGACAGCACAAGAGACCCAGTACTTC
TRBJ2-1 NA NA TRBV19 16 CASSIGGGAAYNEQFF TGTGCCAGTAGTATAGGGGGCGGGGCCGCCTACAATGAGCAGTTCTTC
TRBJ1-2 TRBD1 NA TRBV6-5 16 CASSSSSGTGHYGYTF TGTGCCAGCAGTTCCTCTTCCGGGACAGGGCATTATGGCTACACCTTC
TRBJ2-2 TRBD1 medium-sized TRBV9 17 CASTQPPQTGGAGELFF TGTGCCAGCACCCAACCCCCCCAGACAGGGGGGGCAGGGGAGCTGTTTTTT
TRBJ1-2 TRBD1 NA TRBV29-1 12 CSADRGEYGYTF TGCAGCGCGGACAGGGGAGAATATGGCTACACCTTC
TRBJ1-2 TRBD1 NA TRBV5-4 14 CASSLGQGKYGYTF TGTGCCAGCAGCCTTGGACAGGGCAAGTATGGCTACACCTTC
TRBJ1-4 TRBD1 few TRBV2 15 CASSGSRGRNEKLFF TGTGCCAGCAGTGGATCCAGGGGGCGAAATGAAAAACTGTTTTTT
TRBJ1-2 TRBD1 NA TRBV5-6 13 CASSAGGGSGYTF TGTGCCAGCAGCGCAGGGGGTGGCAGTGGCTACACCTTC
TRBJ2-1 TRBD1 NA TRBV15 14 CATSGGQGGNEQFF TGTGCCACCAGCGGGGGACAGGGAGGAAATGAGCAGTTCTTC
TRBJ2-1 TRBD2 NA TRBV15 18 CATSRERTSGGVANEQFF TGTGCCACCAGCAGGGAGAGGACTAGCGGGGGGGTGGCCAATGAGCAGTTCTTC
TRBJ2-7 TRBD1 NA TRBV5-4 17 CASSHLGGTGEENEQYF TGTGCCAGCAGCCACCTGGGTGGGACAGGGGAGGAAAACGAGCAGTACTTC
TRBJ1-3 TRBD1 once TRBV6-1 17 CASSDPGTGISGNTIYF TGTGCCAGCAGTGATCCCGGGACAGGGATCTCTGGAAACACCATATATTTT
TRBJ2-1 TRBD1 once TRBV7-9 17 CASSSLTFGQEHNEQFF TGTGCCAGCAGCTCCCTCACTTTCGGACAGGAACACAATGAGCAGTTCTTC
TRBJ1-1 TRBD1 few TRBV11-2 16 CASSLVFVQGDTEAFF TGTGCCAGCAGCTTAGTCTTCGTACAGGGGGACACTGAAGCTTTCTTT
TRBJ2-7 TRBD2 NA TRBV6-5 14 CASSYAGLQHEQYF TGTGCCAGCAGTTACGCGGGACTACAGCACGAGCAGTACTTC
TRBJ1-1 NA NA TRBV7-8 15 CASSFSRRVNTEAFF TGTGCCAGCAGCTTTTCACGGCGGGTGAACACTGAAGCTTTCTTT
TRBJ2-5 TRBD1 NA TRBV5-5 15 CASSFGTVMEETQYF TGTGCCAGCAGCTTTGGGACAGTAATGGAGGAGACCCAGTACTTC
TRBJ2-1 TRBD2 NA TRBV5-1 14 CASSPMTSGNEQFF TGCGCCAGCAGCCCCATGACTAGCGGCAATGAGCAGTTCTTC
TRBJ2-7 TRBD1 NA TRBV4-1 16 CASSQVGTVSSYEQYF TGCGCCAGCAGCCAGGTAGGGACAGTGAGCTCCTACGAGCAGTACTTC
TRBJ2-3 TRBD2 NA TRBV7-2 15 CASSSGTRGGDTQYF TGTGCCAGCAGCTCCGGGACTAGGGGGGGAGATACGCAGTATTTT
TRBJ2-5 TRBD1 NA TRBV5-1 15 CASSQPGQSGKTQYF TGCGCCAGCAGCCAGCCGGGACAGTCGGGGAAGACCCAGTACTTC
TRBJ1-1 TRBD1 NA TRBV2 15 CASSGGGDRGTEAFF TGTGCCAGCAGTGGGGGTGGAGACAGGGGGACTGAAGCTTTCTTT
TRBJ1-1 NA NA TRBV27 14 CASSPRRGSPEAFF TGTGCCAGCAGTCCGAGGCGGGGTTCCCCTGAAGCTTTCTTT
TRBJ1-5 NA NA TRBV19 14 CATAQGGGNQPQHF TGTGCCACCGCTCAGGGAGGAGGCAATCAGCCCCAGCATTTT
TRBJ1-2 NA NA TRBV15 15 CATSGGQGIAYGYTF TGTGCCACCAGCGGAGGGCAGGGCATAGCTTACGGCTACACCTTC
TRBJ1-4 TRBD1 NA TRBV5-1 19 CASSKTPTGGADLTEKLFF TGCGCCAGCAGCAAGACCCCGACAGGGGGCGCAGATCTGACTGAAAAACTGTTTTTT
TRBJ2-4 NA few TRBV6-5 13 CASSLGPKNIQYF TGTGCCAGCAGCCTTGGGCCGAAAAACATTCAGTACTTC
TRBJ2-5 TRBD2 NA TRBV7-9 16 CASSITSGRAKETQYF TGTGCCAGCAGCATCACTAGCGGGAGAGCGAAAGAGACCCAGTACTTC
TRBJ2-7 NA NA TRBV7-6 16 CASSPIGRRGSYEQYF TGTGCCAGCAGTCCAATCGGGAGAAGGGGCTCCTACGAGCAGTACTTC
TRBJ2-5 TRBD2 NA TRBV15 18 CATSRDLRTSGGKETQYF TGTGCCACCAGCAGAGATCTCCGGACTAGCGGGGGTAAAGAGACCCAGTACTTC
TRBJ1-6 NA NA TRBV10-3 16 CAISDLLSSYNSPLHF TGTGCCATCAGTGATCTTTTGAGCTCCTATAATTCACCCCTCCACTTT
TRBJ2-3 TRBD1 NA TRBV2 13 CASGDRGSDTQYF TGTGCCAGCGGGGACAGGGGGTCAGATACGCAGTATTTT